This T cell receptor (beta chain) was recovered during a study of CD8 T cells in Susac syndrome. In contrast to the negatively isolated CD8+ and CD4+ T cells, TEMRA cells were FACS-enriched. Trimming left V 3 bases short and J 5 bases short, with 22 bases between. The length of the CDR3 is 18 residues. Per the germline V gene, CDR1 is KGHDR and CDR2 is SFDVKD. With random hexamers, roughly 0.45 to 1 ug RNA was reverse transcribed. TCRdb redid the calling of the immunoSEQ multiplex PCR reads with MiXCR, one entry per CDR3 protein. The sample yields approximately 160,000 distinct CDR3 sequences, approximately 95% seen once.

Material: CD4+ T cells from PBMCs. This receptor was taken from a human donor with Susac syndrome. V usage is TRBV24-1 and J usage is TRBJ2-1; D remains unclear. The CDR3 sequence is CATSDTHLIMTGNNEQFF. As DNA, the CDR3 is TGTGCCACCAGTGATACACACTTGATTATGACTGGTAACAATGAGCAGTTCTTC.